The clone carrying this T cell receptor (beta chain) was observed once. The data derive from a study of cytotoxic CD8 clonotypes in ibrutinib-treated CLL. Study summary: The authors obtained response samples at a median of roughly twelve months of treatment, range 6 to 36.

Per the germline V gene, CDR1 is SGDLS and CDR2 is YYNGEE. V lost 2 bases and J lost 1; bases outside the gene matches: 4. This CDR3 contains 15 residues. The table came from immunoSEQ multiplex PCR; TCRdb's copy has only in-frame clones and leaves some out. The sample lists some 200,000 clones; over 60% were seen once. The sample here was PBMCs, taken after 24 months of ibrutinib treatment. This TCR was recovered from a human donor with chronic lymphocytic leukemia. The chain recombines TRBV9 with TRBJ2-5, with 8 bases fitting TRBD2. CDR3 loop: CASSVGTRLQETQYF. CDR3 in DNA: TGTGCCAGCAGCGTCGGGACTAGGCTCCAAGAGACCCAGTACTTC.